These 21 T cell receptor beta chains were all obtained from the same sample, sequenced in a study of PD-L1 blockade in urothelial cancer. Time point reported: pretreatment peripheral blood. Produced via immunoSEQ multiplex PCR; TCRdb's table is partial and in-frame only. The table records more than 35,000 clones, over 80% of them present only once. This specimen was PBMCs, taken around atezolizumab (anti-PD-L1) treatment. These TCRs come from an elderly man with urothelial cancer.

The chain uses TRBV19 and TRBJ2-1, with 9 positions matching TRBD2. Per the germline V gene, CDR1 is LNHDA and CDR2 is SQIVND (reference sequence). This CDR3 region has 15 residues. The J segment lost 4 bases and the V segment lost 11 bases, leaving 12 bases of the junction unmatched. This CDR3 is CASVMAGGKYNEQFF. In DNA form, the CDR3 reads TGTGCCTCTGTTATGGCGGGGGGGAAATACAATGAGCAGTTCTTC.

The chain employs TRBV19 and TRBJ2-3, with TRBD2 as a possible D gene (5 bases). The CDR3 totals 12 residues. Between the trimmed V and J ends, which lost 3 bases and 9 bases, there was a span of 10 bases. The germline CDR1 and CDR2 sequences are LNHDA and SQIVND (reference sequence). The CDR3 loop is CASSISAGTQYF. The CDR3 region has the DNA TGTGCCAGTAGTATCTCGGCGGGCACGCAGTATTTT.

The chain carries TRBV13 and TRBJ2-1; D possibly corresponds to TRBD2 (5 bases). Germline-derived CDR1 and CDR2 are PRHDT and FYEKMQ (reference sequence). The CDR3 totals 15 residues. Trimming pared 5 bases from V and 6 bases from J, leaving 17 bases between. CDR3 amino acids: CASSPRTVGRNEQFF. The DNA for the CDR3 is TGTGCCAGCAGCCCGAGGACTGTAGGCCGCAATGAGCAGTTCTTC.

This chain joins TRBV19 and TRBJ2-1, with 10 positions matching TRBD2. With 2 bases clipped from V and 4 bases from J, the junction kept 8 bases outside the gene matches. CDR1 and CDR2 from the germline V gene are LNHDA and SQIVND (reference sequence). The CDR3 consists of 17 residues. CDR3: CASSILWTSGLYNEQFF. The CDR3 nucleotides read TGTGCCAGTAGTATACTTTGGACTAGCGGTTTGTACAATGAGCAGTTCTTC.

Points on this clone: The junction and the germline gene differ at one end; a read error may be behind it. This chain joins TRBV5-4 and TRBJ1-2, with a weak D call TRBD1 (6 bases). Germline CDR1 is SGHNT and CDR2 is YYREEE (reference sequence). The CDR3 contains 14 residues. DNA of the CDR3: TGTGCGAGCAAACGGGGGGCGGGGGGCTATGGCTACACCTTC. Its protein product is CASKRGAGGYGYTF.

The chain carries TRBV5-5 and TRBJ1-2, with D perhaps matching TRBD1 (6 bases). Per the germline V gene, CDR1 is SGHKS and CDR2 is YYEKEE (reference sequence). The CDR3 is 14 amino acids. Between the trimmed V and J ends, which lost 0 bases and 1 base, there was a span of 7 bases. The CDR3 DNA reads as TGTGCCAGCAGCTTGGGGACAGATAACTATGGCTACACCTTC. It is translated as CASSLGTDNYGYTF. Based on the CDR3 plus reference TRBV5-5 and TRBJ1-2, the full variable domain is DAGVTQSPTHLIKTRGQQVTLRCSPISGHKSVSWYQQVLGQGPQFIFQYYEKEERGRGNFPDRFSARQFPNYSSELNVNALLLGDSALYLCASSLGTDNYGYTFGSGTRLTVV.

This chain joins TRBV7-2 and TRBJ2-7; D not resolved. In germline, CDR1 is SGHTA, CDR2 FQGNSA. V lost 5 bases and J lost 4, with 6 bases in between. This CDR3 is built from 11 residues. This CDR3 is CASSQIYEQYF. For the CDR3, the DNA is TGTGCCAGCAGCCAAATTTACGAGCAGTACTTC.

CDR3 nucleotide sequence: TGTGCCAGCAGCACCAACAGGGGGTCAACCCCACACTCTGAGTACTTC. It yields the protein CASSTNRGSTPHSEYF. V gene TRBV5-4 combines with J gene TRBJ2-7, with TRBD1 identical over 8 bases. After removal of 4 bases from V and 11 bases from J, the junction contained 20 bases not matched to a gene. The CDR3 consists of 16 residues. In germline, CDR1 is SGHNT, CDR2 YYREEE (reference sequence).

The chain has TRBV7-9 and TRBJ2-2; 9 positions match TRBD1. CDR3 length: 15 residues. V gave up 4 bases and J gave up 3 bases; unmatched junction bases: 3. Germline CDR1 SEHNR, CDR2 FQNEAQ (reference sequence). This CDR3 reads CASSSWTGDTGELFF. CDR3 DNA: TGTGCCAGCAGCTCTTGGACAGGGGACACCGGGGAGCTGTTTTTT.

The chain couples TRBV7-2 to TRBJ2-2; TRBD2 matches at 10 bases. V dropped 4 bases and J dropped 1; count of bases not matched to a gene: 0. Germline CDR1 reads SGHTA; CDR2 reads FQGNSA. The CDR3 totals 15 residues. The CDR3 DNA is TGTGCCAGCAGCTGGACTAGCGGGAACACCGGGGAGCTGTTTTTT. It translates to CASSWTSGNTGELFF.

The rearrangement uses TRBV5-1 and TRBJ1-1; D not certain. CDR3 length equals 15 residues. Germline-derived CDR1 and CDR2 are SGHRS and YFSETQ. The V and J ends lost 0 bases and 1 base respectively, with 10 bases between them. The CDR3 reads CASSLATQRNTEAFF. The CDR3 region has the DNA TGCGCCAGCAGCTTGGCCACACAAAGGAACACTGAAGCTTTCTTT.

The CDR3 DNA is TGTGCTAGTGGTTTGGCCGCGATGACAGGTCAAGAGACCCAGTACTTC. This encodes CASGLAAMTGQETQYF. The chain links TRBV12-5 to TRBJ2-5, with D tentatively TRBD1 (6 bases). Trimming pared 1 base from V and 2 bases from J, leaving 14 bases between. Germline V gives CDR1 LGHNT, CDR2 FRNRAP. This CDR3 contains 16 residues.

CDR3 in amino acids: CASSLGTGQGYGYTF. The CDR3 region has the DNA TGTGCCAGCAGCTTGGGGACAGGGCAGGGGTATGGCTACACCTTC. This chain connects TRBV5-4 to TRBJ1-2; 8 nucleotides match TRBD1. The V gene's germline CDR1 is SGHNT and CDR2 YYREEE (reference sequence). V lost 0 bases, J lost 5 bases, and 6 bases stayed unmatched. The CDR3 is made up of 15 amino acids. Combining the CDR3 with reference TRBV5-4 and TRBJ1-2 gives the whole variable domain ETGVTQSPTHLIKTRGQQVTLRCSSQSGHNTVSWYQQALGQGPQFIFQYYREEENGRGNFPPRFSGLQFPNYSSELNVNALELDDSALYLCASSLGTGQGYGYTFGSGTRLTVV.

The chain carries TRBV7-8 and TRBJ2-1; tentative D call: TRBD2 (6 bases). In germline, CDR1 is SGHVS, CDR2 FQNEAQ. The CDR3 is 17 residues long. Deletions cut 2 bases from V and 4 bases from J, with 18 bases between. CDR3 region: CASSLKLAGTAYNEQFF. The CDR3 DNA reads TGTGCCAGCAGCTTAAAACTAGCAGGGACTGCTTACAATGAGCAGTTCTTC.

The rearrangement uses TRBV7-8 and TRBJ2-6; the D is unclear. The germline gives CDR1 SGHVS, CDR2 FQNEAQ. V was pared by 4 bases and J by 1 base, with 5 bases between. The CDR3 is 14 residues long. CDR3: CASSSVSGANVLTF. CDR3 bases: TGTGCCAGCAGCTCAGTATCTGGGGCCAACGTCCTGACTTTC.

CDR3 bases: TGTGCCAGCACCCCGGGAGGGAGCCACGAAGCTTTCTTT. Translated: CASTPGGSHEAFF. The chain carries TRBV5-4 and TRBJ1-1; D call uncertain. Trimming took 6 bases from V and 8 from J, leaving 17 bases between them. The CDR3 loop spans 13 amino acids. CDR1 and CDR2 from the germline V gene are SGHNT and YYREEE (reference sequence).

This sequence joins TRBV10-3 and TRBJ2-7, with 9 bases that match TRBD1. The CDR3 extends over 13 amino acids. The V segment lost 7 bases and the J segment 5 bases; nucleotides outside the gene matches: 6. Germline CDR1 and CDR2: ENHRY and SYGVKD. CDR3 sequence (DNA): TGTGCCATCAATAGGGACAGGGATGACGAGCAGTACTTC. The encoded protein is CAINRDRDDEQYF.

The CDR3 here is CASSERGIGYQPQHF. The CDR3 DNA sequence: TGTGCCAGCAGTGAAAGGGGTATAGGTTATCAGCCCCAGCATTTT. The genes are TRBV6-1 and TRBJ1-5, with D maybe TRBD1 (5 bases). The V end was cut by 2 bases, the J end by 5 bases, with 13 bases between. The CDR3 has 15 amino acids. From germline, CDR1 is MNHNS and CDR2 SASEGT.

The J gene is TRBJ2-3, the V gene TRBV5-1; TRBD2 matches at 7 bases. The J segment lost 0 bases and the V segment lost 1 base, leaving 5 bases of the junction unmatched. CDR3 length: 16 amino acids. Germline V gene lookup returns CDR1 SGHRS and CDR2 YFSETQ. The CDR3 DNA is TGCGCCAGCAGCTTGTTGCCTAGCGGTAGCACAGATACGCAGTATTTT. It encodes CASSLLPSGSTDTQYF.

This chain connects TRBV7-2 to TRBJ2-3; 13 bases are shared with TRBD2. Unmatched junction bases numbered 13, after V lost 5 bases and J lost 2 bases. The CDR3 extends over 19 amino acids. The germline V gene encodes CDR1 SGHTA and CDR2 FQGNSA. The CDR3 DNA is TGTGCCAGCAGCCCAAAAGGACTAGCGGGAGAGAGGGCCACAGATACGCAGTATTTT. Translating it yields CASSPKGLAGERATDTQYF. Looking up the rest from reference TRBV7-2 and TRBJ2-3 gives the full variable domain: GAGVSQSPSNKVTEKGKDVELRCDPISGHTALYWYRQSLGQGLEFLIYFQGNSAPDKSGLPSDRFSAERTGGSVSTLTIQRTQQEDSAVYLCASSPKGLAGERATDTQYFGPGTRLTVL.

The CDR3 coding sequence is TGTGCCAGCAGCGCGACTAGCGGAGGATACAATGAGCAGTTCTTC. Translation gives CASSATSGGYNEQFF. The rearrangement joins TRBV9 to TRBJ2-1, with 9 bases lining up with TRBD2. The V and J ends lost 3 bases and 4 bases, in that order; junction bases with no gene match: 5. Germline V gene data show CDR1 as SGDLS and CDR2 as YYNGEE. The CDR3 loop spans 15 amino acids.